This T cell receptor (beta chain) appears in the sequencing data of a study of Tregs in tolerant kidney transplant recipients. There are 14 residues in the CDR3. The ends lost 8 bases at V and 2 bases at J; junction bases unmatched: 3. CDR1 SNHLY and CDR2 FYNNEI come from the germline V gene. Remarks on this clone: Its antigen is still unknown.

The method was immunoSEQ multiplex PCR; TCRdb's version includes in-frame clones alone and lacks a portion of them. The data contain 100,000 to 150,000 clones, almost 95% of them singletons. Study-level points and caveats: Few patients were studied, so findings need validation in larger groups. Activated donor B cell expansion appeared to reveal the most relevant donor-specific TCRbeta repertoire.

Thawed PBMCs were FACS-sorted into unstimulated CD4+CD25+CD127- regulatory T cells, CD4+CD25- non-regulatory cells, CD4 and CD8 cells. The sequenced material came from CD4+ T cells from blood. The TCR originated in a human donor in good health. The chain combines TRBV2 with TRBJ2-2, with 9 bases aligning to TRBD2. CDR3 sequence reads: CASRTSVNTGELFF. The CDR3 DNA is TGTGCCAGCCGGACTAGCGTTAACACCGGGGAGCTGTTTTTT.